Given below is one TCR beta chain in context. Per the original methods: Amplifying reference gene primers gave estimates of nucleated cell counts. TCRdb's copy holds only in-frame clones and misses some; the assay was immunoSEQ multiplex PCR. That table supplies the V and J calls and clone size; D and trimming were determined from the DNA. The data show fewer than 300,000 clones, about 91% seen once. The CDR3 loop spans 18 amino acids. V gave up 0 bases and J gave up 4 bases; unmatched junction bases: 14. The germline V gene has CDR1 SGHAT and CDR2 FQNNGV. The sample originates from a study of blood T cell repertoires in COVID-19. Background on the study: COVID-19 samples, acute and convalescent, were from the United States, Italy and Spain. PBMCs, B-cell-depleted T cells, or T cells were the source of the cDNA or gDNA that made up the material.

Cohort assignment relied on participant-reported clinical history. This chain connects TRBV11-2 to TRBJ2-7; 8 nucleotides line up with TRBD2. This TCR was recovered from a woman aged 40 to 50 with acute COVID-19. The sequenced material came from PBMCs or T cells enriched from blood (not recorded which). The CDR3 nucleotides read TGTGCCAGCAGCTTAGAGCCCGGGGGGGGCGAGATACGTTACGAGCAGTACTTC. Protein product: CASSLEPGGGEIRYEQYF.